The 21 T cell receptor beta chains below come from one sample, sequenced in a study of T-cell memory formation after mild COVID-19. TCRdb passed the 5' RACE reads through MiXCR, listing each CDR3 protein once. The sample yields 350,000 to 500,000 distinct CDR3 sequences, roughly 17% seen once. Sequences were obtained from PBMCs or a T cell subset sorted from them (not recorded which). Receptors originate from a man aged 18 to 30 who had mild COVID-19 (a few samples of this study predate the infection). Cell type and time point are not known.

As for this clonotype: Relative to the germline gene, one junction end is altered; a read error may explain this. This rearrangement joins TRBV12-3 or TRBV12-4 to TRBJ1-2, with TRBD1 as a possible D gene (6 bases). This CDR3 is 10 amino acids long. The CDR3 nucleotides are TGTGCCAGCAGCCGTGACAGGCAATTCTTC. Amino acid sequence: CASSRDRQFF.

This clonotype has a handful of counts. This chain links TRBV12-3 or TRBV12-4 with TRBJ2-7; D is possibly TRBD1 or TRBD2 (6 bases each). V lost 5 bases, J lost 3 bases, and 20 bases lay in between. The CDR3 loop spans 16 amino acids. CDR3 nucleotides: TGTGCCAGCAGTCGGAGTTCGGGGGCGAGACGCTACGAGCAGTACTTC. Its translation: CASSRSSGARRYEQYF.

The rearrangement joins TRBV7-6 to TRBJ1-6; D is unresolved. This CDR3 contains 13 residues. Germline V gene sequence: CDR1 SGHVS, CDR2 FNYEAQ. V lost 5 bases, J lost 7 bases, and 9 bases lay in between. The CDR3 bases are TGTGCCAGCAGCCCAGATCAGAATTCACCCCTCCACTTT. Translated: CASSPDQNSPLHF.

This clonotype has just a few counts. This sequence joins TRBV6-5 and TRBJ2-7; maybe TRBD1 (5 bases). With 6 bases removed from V and 0 bases from J, the gap between germline ends came to 9 bases. This CDR3 has 13 residues. The V gene's germline CDR1 is MNHEY and CDR2 SVGAGI. CDR3: CASSVDSSYEQYF. The CDR3 coding sequence is TGTGCCAGCAGCGTAGACAGCTCCTACGAGCAGTACTTC.

This clonotype was recorded a few times. This chain uses TRBV5-1 with TRBJ1-1; D remains ambiguous. The V gene's germline CDR1 is SGHRS and CDR2 YFSETQ. Trimming pared 0 bases from V and 5 bases from J, leaving 17 bases between. The CDR3 contains 16 residues. The CDR3 DNA follows: TGCGCCAGCAGCTTGGATTGGCCCCACCGGGGAACTGAAGCTTTCTTT. Translated: CASSLDWPHRGTEAFF. Filled out from reference TRBV5-1 and TRBJ1-1, the complete variable domain reads KAGVTQTPRYLIKTRGQQVTLSCSPISGHRSVSWYQQTPGQGLQFLFEYFSETQRNKGNFPGRFSGRQFSNSRSEMNVSTLELGDSALYLCASSLDWPHRGTEAFFGQGTRLTVV.

This clonotype was detected a few times. V gene TRBV11-2 combines with J gene TRBJ2-1; D possibly corresponds to TRBD2 (5 bases). The CDR3 loop spans 13 amino acids. V gave up 1 base and J gave up 9 bases, with 10 bases separating them. The germline gives CDR1 SGHAT, CDR2 FQNNGV. The CDR3: CASSLVPGIEQFF. The CDR3 region has the DNA TGTGCCAGCAGCTTAGTCCCGGGAATTGAGCAGTTCTTC. Filled out from reference TRBV11-2 and TRBJ2-1, the complete variable domain reads EAGVAQSPRYKIIEKRQSVAFWCNPISGHATLYWYQQILGQGPKLLIQFQNNGVVDDSQLPKDRFSAERLKGVDSTLKIQPAKLEDSAVYLCASSLVPGIEQFFGPGTRLTVL.

V and J are TRBV10-3 and TRBJ1-2, with D possibly TRBD1 on 6 matching bases. From germline, CDR1 is ENHRY and CDR2 SYGVKD. Trimming removed 5 bases at V and 2 bases at J, with 9 bases between. The CDR3 covers 13 residues. The CDR3 sequence: CAISPDRNYGYTF. CDR3 coding DNA: TGTGCCATCAGTCCGGACAGAAACTATGGCTACACCTTC.

V gene TRBV6-2 or TRBV6-3 combines with J gene TRBJ1-5; 10 nucleotides align to TRBD1. Unmatched junction bases numbered 10, after V lost 7 bases and J lost 1 base. From germline, CDR1 is MNHEY and CDR2 SVGEGT. The CDR3 runs 17 residues. CDR3 coding DNA: TGTGCCAGCACCTCCCGGGACAGGGGACAGAGCAATCAGCCCCAGCATTTT. Protein: CASTSRDRGQSNQPQHF.

The chain has TRBV20-1 and TRBJ2-7; TRBD1 aligns across 7 bases. This CDR3 is built from 15 residues. V shed 1 base, J shed 5 bases, and the junction held 11 bases outside the gene matches. Germline values: CDR1 DFQATT, CDR2 SNEGSKA (reference sequence). The chain's CDR3 is CSARAPGTADHEQYF. In DNA, the CDR3 is TGCAGTGCTAGAGCCCCGGGGACAGCCGACCACGAGCAGTACTTC.

This clonotype was seen more than once but under ten times. The V call is TRBV30, the J call TRBJ2-5, with 7 bases lining up with TRBD2. With V trimmed by 4 bases and J by 2 bases, 1 base remained unmatched. The CDR3 sequence is 12 residues long. Germline-derived CDR1 and CDR2 are GTSNPN and SVGIG (reference sequence). CDR3 protein: CAWTSGQETQYF. Written as DNA, the CDR3 is TGTGCCTGGACTAGCGGACAAGAGACCCAGTACTTC.

The chain uses TRBV20-1 and TRBJ2-3, with D possibly called TRBD1 or TRBD2 (6 bases each). V lost 3 bases, J lost 3 bases, and 25 bases lay in between. The CDR3 contains 18 residues. Germline values: CDR1 DFQATT, CDR2 SNEGSKA (reference sequence). CDR3 amino acids: CSARLPGSGAWVTDTQYF. The CDR3, as DNA: TGCAGTGCTAGGTTACCCGGGTCGGGGGCATGGGTGACAGATACGCAGTATTTT.

This sequence joins TRBV4-1 and TRBJ2-7; the D call may be TRBD1 or TRBD2 (5 bases each). This CDR3 is built from 15 residues. The germline CDR1 and CDR2 sequences are MGHRA and YSYEKL. V lost 1 base and J lost 0, with 10 bases in between. In DNA form, the CDR3 reads TGCGCCAGCAGCCAAGTGTCAGGGAGCTCCTACGAGCAGTACGTC. This encodes CASSQVSGSSYEQYV.

This clonotype has at least ten counts. The chain employs TRBV5-1 and TRBJ2-7; D may be TRBD1 or TRBD2 (5 bases each). V was trimmed by 1 base and J by 5 bases, leaving 10 bases between them. Germline loops: CDR1 SGHRS, CDR2 YFSETQ. The CDR3 has 13 residues. DNA for the CDR3: TGCGCCAGCAGCTTGACCGGGGCCAACGAGCAGTACGTC. As protein: CASSLTGANEQYV.

The rearrangement links TRBV7-2 to TRBJ2-5; no clear D. There are 16 residues in the CDR3. Germline values: CDR1 SGHTA, CDR2 FQGNSA. Trimming cost V 5 bases and J 3 bases, with 19 bases left between them. The CDR3 sequence: CASSDPYALEEETQYF. The CDR3 DNA is TGTGCCAGCAGCGATCCATATGCTCTGGAAGAAGAGACCCAGTACTTC.

The chain has TRBV13 and TRBJ1-5; D not resolved. Germline CDR1 is PRHDT and CDR2 is FYEKMQ (reference sequence). This CDR3 is built from 18 residues. Between the trimmed V and J ends, which lost 5 bases and 0 bases, there was a span of 20 bases. The CDR3 DNA reads TGTGCCAGCAGCAAACGACGGCAGGATGTTTATAGCAATCAGCCCCAGCATTTT. Translated: CASSKRRQDVYSNQPQHF.

This clonotype occurred many times. This chain uses TRBV12-3 or TRBV12-4 with TRBJ1-6; D perhaps matches TRBD1 (5 bases). The CDR3 is 14 amino acids. Trimming cost V 6 bases and J 8 bases, with 14 bases left between them. CDR3 DNA: TGTGCCAGCAGCCGACGGGGCAGGGATTCACCCCTCCACTTT. Translating gives CASSRRGRDSPLHF.

This clonotype was observed a few times. The chain is built from TRBV10-2 and TRBJ1-6; D possibly corresponds to TRBD1 (5 bases). V was cut by 10 bases and J by 8 bases, with 12 bases left in between. The CDR3 has 12 amino acids. Germline loops: CDR1 WSHSY, CDR2 SAAADI. CDR3 bases: TGCGCCACCGGGGCCGGGGATTCACCCCTCCACTTT. Translated, it gives CATGAGDSPLHF.

This clonotype was detected only a few times. This sequence joins TRBV3-1 and TRBJ1-5; D gene uncertain. This CDR3 is 13 amino acids long. CDR1 is LGHDT, CDR2 YNNKEL, per germline (reference sequence). V lost 1 base and J lost 7, with 8 bases in between. CDR3 nucleotides: TGTGCCAGCAGCCAAGGTGCATTACAGCCCCAGCATTTT. It is translated as CASSQGALQPQHF.

A few counts support this clonotype. The chain uses TRBV3-1 and TRBJ2-6, with a possible D match to TRBD2 (5 bases). V lost 0 bases and J lost 1, with 13 bases in between. The CDR3 extends over 18 amino acids. CDR1 is LGHDT, CDR2 YNNKEL, per germline (reference sequence). CDR3 bases: TGTGCCAGCAGCCAAGAGAGGGCTCTCGGATCTGGGGCCAACGTCCTGACTTTC. Residues: CASSQERALGSGANVLTF. Supplemented by reference TRBV3-1 and TRBJ2-6, the full variable domain reads DTAVSQTPKYLVTQMGNDKSIKCEQNLGHDTMYWYKQDSKKFLKIMFSYNNKELIINETVPNRFSPKSPDKAHLNLHINSLELGDSAVYFCASSQERALGSGANVLTFGAGSRLTVL.

The V gene is TRBV9, the J gene TRBJ2-3; 9 bases are a match to TRBD2. Looked up from germline, CDR1 is SGDLS and CDR2 is YYNGEE. There are 18 residues in the CDR3. With 1 base clipped from V and 0 bases from J, the junction kept 9 bases outside the gene matches. This chain's CDR3 is CASSVSHGLAPSTDTQYF. The CDR3 bases are TGTGCCAGCAGCGTATCCCATGGACTAGCGCCAAGCACAGATACGCAGTATTTT. The full variable domain, in which reference TRBV9 and TRBJ2-3 provide the parts outside the CDR3, is DSGVTQTPKHLITATGQRVTLRCSPRSGDLSVYWYQQSLDQGLQFLIQYYNGEERAKGNILERFSAQQFPDLHSELNLSSLELGDSALYFCASSVSHGLAPSTDTQYFGPGTRLTVL.

This clonotype turned up a few times. The V and J genes are TRBV6-2 or TRBV6-3 and TRBJ2-7; perhaps TRBD2 as D (6 bases). This CDR3 contains 15 residues. Germline V gene data show CDR1 as MNHEY and CDR2 as SVGEGT. Trimming removed 4 bases from V and 2 bases from J, with 15 bases in between. The CDR3 loop is CASSSLAVTAYEQYV. The CDR3 DNA reads as TGTGCCAGCAGTTCCTTAGCGGTAACCGCCTACGAGCAGTACGTC.